The next 5 T cell receptor beta chains were all read from a single sample in a study of beta chain features in type 1 diabetes. TCRB transcripts that were expressed got sequenced, as all of the isolated RNA had been reverse transcribed. Measured with immunoSEQ multiplex PCR; TCRdb has only the in-frame clones, and not every one. This table has 310,000 or so clones, 8% appearing once. The specimen was central memory CD4+ T cells from blood. Every receptor here comes from a woman younger than 30 in good health.

This clone has at least ten counts. Additional DNA sequences in this sample encode the identical CDR3. The CDR3 is CASSRTYEQYF. The CDR3 bases are TGTGCCAGCAGCCGAACCTACGAGCAGTACTTC. This sequence joins TRBV7-9 and TRBJ2-7; no definite D call. This CDR3 spans 11 amino acids. CDR1 is SEHNR, CDR2 FQNEAQ, per germline (reference sequence). V lost 5 bases to trimming and J lost 2 bases, with 4 bases between them.

This clone was observed at least ten times. V and J are TRBV5-1 and TRBJ2-1; D gene unclear. Germline V gene sequence: CDR1 SGHRS, CDR2 YFSETQ. The CDR3 totals 13 residues. V was shortened by 0 bases and J by 10 bases, with 11 bases between the two germline ends. The DNA of the CDR3 is TGCGCCAGCAGCTTGGACTCGTCGGAGGAGCAGTTCTTC. Translated, it gives CASSLDSSEEQFF.

This clone came up a few times. Here the CDR3 reads CASREGTSGSNEQFF. Written as DNA, the CDR3 is TGTGCCAGCAGGGAGGGGACTAGCGGGAGTAATGAGCAGTTCTTC. V usage is TRBV2 and J usage is TRBJ2-1; 14 bases match TRBD2. Germline V gives CDR1 SNHLY, CDR2 FYNNEI. The CDR3 spans 15 residues. Trimming removed 6 bases from V and 7 bases from J; junction bases left unmatched: 5. Supplemented by reference TRBV2 and TRBJ2-1, the full variable domain reads EPEVTQTPSHQVTQMGQEVILRCVPISNHLYFYWYRQILGQKVEFLVSFYNNEISEKSEIFDDQFSVERPDGSNFTLKIRSTKLEDSAMYFCASREGTSGSNEQFFGPGTRLTVL.

This CDR3 is CASSGVGGALNTEAFF. The CDR3 DNA reads TGTGCCAGCAGTGGGGTCGGGGGAGCCTTGAACACTGAAGCTTTCTTT. The rearrangement uses TRBV7-6 and TRBJ1-1; D perhaps matches TRBD1 (5 bases). CDR1 SGHVS and CDR2 FNYEAQ come from the germline V gene. The ends were cut back, 6 bases at V and 0 bases at J, with 17 bases in the middle. The CDR3 consists of 16 residues. Full variable domain (rest looked up from reference TRBV7-6 and TRBJ1-1): GAGVSQSPRYKVTKRGQDVALRCDPISGHVSLYWYRQALGQGPEFLTYFNYEAQQDKSGLPNDRFSAERPEGSISTLTIQRTEQRDSAMYRCASSGVGGALNTEAFFGQGTRLTVV.

This clone was seen at least ten times. The V gene is TRBV6-1, the J gene TRBJ1-1, with D tentatively TRBD1 (6 bases). Trimming shortened V by 1 base and J by 0 bases, and 9 bases separated the two germline ends. The CDR3 covers 15 residues. CDR1 is MNHNS and CDR2 is SASEGT in the germline V gene. This CDR3 reads CASSEGGGMNTEAFF. Written as DNA, the CDR3 is TGTGCCAGCAGTGAAGGAGGGGGAATGAACACTGAAGCTTTCTTT.